This T cell receptor beta chain was recovered during a study of T cell repertoires in cytomegalovirus infection. Overall study context: CMV epitopes used comprised recently identified HLA-C-restricted ones and well-studied HLA-B-restricted ones.

This clonotype was seen a single time. Its antigen is still unknown. V was shortened by 4 bases and J by 4 bases, with 14 bases between the two germline ends. CDR3 length equals 13 residues. CDR1 is DFQATT, CDR2 SNEGSKA, per germline (reference sequence). TCRdb used MiXCR to reprocess the reads, holding one entry per CDR3 protein. The data hold about 310,000 distinct CDR3 sequences, with around a quarter observed a single time. The J gene is TRBJ2-7, the V gene TRBV20-1, with D possibly TRBD2 on 5 matching bases. The source was cultured PBMCs, collected from culture after CMV antigen stimulation. The clonotype originates from a human donor in good health (CMV status not recorded). Some clones in this sample may be carry-over from other donors' samples. The CDR3 loop is CSAITSGPYEQYF. As DNA, the CDR3 is TGCAGTGCTATCACAAGCGGTCCTTACGAGCAGTACTTC.